The 28 T cell receptor beta chains listed next were all sequenced from one sample in a study of cytomegalovirus exposure and HLA in healthy donors (dated by TCRdb to the late 2010s). Library generation was performed with the immunoSEQ multiplex PCR assay. The multiplex PCR relied on a mix of 60 forward primers for TCR Vbeta segments and 13 reverse primers for TCR Jbeta segments. Imported from immuneACCESS, the table was reduced by TCRdb to in-frame sequences with V and J called. These copies leave out some clones; in studies compared against another copy, an unresolved V gene accounts for under half, and the cause of the remainder is not known. The table for this sample lists over 150,000 clones; 80% to 85% of them were counted only once. The ten largest make up about 2.3% of the sample. Sample: PBMCs. The receptors were gathered from a woman in her thirties in good health and CMV-seronegative.

The chain carries TRBV7-2 and TRBJ2-5, with 9 bases fitting TRBD2. The CDR3 runs to 15 residues. With 4 bases clipped from V and 5 bases from J, the junction kept 8 bases outside the gene matches. Germline CDR1 is SGHTA and CDR2 is FQGNSA. Written as DNA, the CDR3 is TGTGCCAGCAGCTCGACTAGCGGCGTGTTTGAGACCCAGTACTTC. Translated, it gives CASSSTSGVFETQYF.

V usage is TRBV4-3 and J usage is TRBJ2-3; weak D call: TRBD1 (6 bases). Germline V CDR1 and CDR2: LGHNA, YSLEER. V was clipped by 4 bases and J by 2 bases, with 13 bases between them. This CDR3 comprises 15 residues. This CDR3 is CASSPAQGHTDTQYF. Here the CDR3 DNA reads TGCGCCAGCAGCCCCGCGCAGGGACACACAGATACGCAGTATTTT.

This chain links TRBV5-4 with TRBJ2-2; 10 positions match TRBD2. Germline V gives CDR1 SGHNT, CDR2 YYREEE (reference sequence). V gave up 2 bases and J gave up 4 bases; unmatched junction bases: 8. The CDR3 is 17 amino acids. CDR3 nucleotide sequence: TGTGCCAGCAGCTTACAAGCGGGAGGGCCGGGCACCGGGGAGCTGTTTTTT. It specifies CASSLQAGGPGTGELFF.

This CDR3 is CASSPSTGGTETQYF. The CDR3 DNA is TGTGCCAGCAGTCCGTCGACAGGGGGCACTGAGACCCAGTACTTC. V is TRBV28 and J is TRBJ2-5; 10 bases map to TRBD1. V lost 5 bases, J lost 5 bases, and 8 bases stayed unmatched. The V gene's germline CDR1 is MDHEN and CDR2 SYDVKM. The CDR3 covers 15 residues.

CDR3 nucleotides: TGTGCCAGCTCACCACAAGGGGGCCGCTTTGGAAACACCATATATTTT. Translating gives CASSPQGGRFGNTIYF. The chain links TRBV18 to TRBJ1-3, with 7 bases matching TRBD1. Germline values: CDR1 KGHSH, CDR2 LQKENI. The V and J ends lost 1 base and 3 bases, in that order; junction bases with no gene match: 6. The CDR3 is 16 amino acids.

This chain connects TRBV5-4 to TRBJ2-5; D perhaps matches TRBD1 (6 bases). This CDR3 is built from 14 residues. CDR1 is SGHNT, CDR2 YYREEE, per germline (reference sequence). Trimming pared 2 bases from V and 2 bases from J, leaving 10 bases between. Written as DNA, the CDR3 is TGTGCCAGCAGCTTCGGGACACTTCAAGAGACCCAGTACTTC. Protein product: CASSFGTLQETQYF. The full variable domain, completed using reference TRBV5-4 and TRBJ2-5, is ETGVTQSPTHLIKTRGQQVTLRCSSQSGHNTVSWYQQALGQGPQFIFQYYREEENGRGNFPPRFSGLQFPNYSSELNVNALELDDSALYLCASSFGTLQETQYFGPGTRLLVL.

J is TRBJ1-5 and V is TRBV28; tentative D call: TRBD1 (5 bases). Germline CDR1 MDHEN, CDR2 SYDVKM. The CDR3 is made up of 15 amino acids. Trimming stripped 3 bases from V and 0 bases from J, with 9 bases between. The CDR3 loop reads CASSFRQGSNQPQHF. The CDR3 DNA follows: TGTGCCAGCAGTTTTCGGCAGGGTAGCAATCAGCCCCAGCATTTT. Variable domain in full (rest from reference TRBV28 and TRBJ1-5): DVKVTQSSRYLVKRTGEKVFLECVQDMDHENMFWYRQDPGLGLRLIYFSYDVKMKEKGDIPEGYSVSREKKERFSLILESASTNQTSMYLCASSFRQGSNQPQHFGDGTRLSIL.

The chain links TRBV6-6 to TRBJ2-1, with 13 bases matching TRBD2. The trim removed 2 bases at V and 8 bases at J, leaving 6 bases unmatched. CDR3 length: 16 amino acids. The germline gives CDR1 MNHNY, CDR2 SVGAGI (reference sequence). As DNA, the CDR3 is TGTGCCAGCAGTTACACCTTACTAGCGGGAGGGGATGAGCAGTTCTTC. It is translated as CASSYTLLAGGDEQFF.

The chain recombines TRBV5-6 with TRBJ1-1, with 7 bases that match TRBD1. Germline CDR1 and CDR2: SGHDT and YYEEEE. The junction had 7 bases not matched to a gene; V was cut back by 4 bases and J by 10 bases. This CDR3 contains 12 residues. In DNA, the CDR3 is TGTGCCAGCAGCAGACAGGGAGGTCGAGCTTTCTTT. It encodes CASSRQGGRAFF.

The chain carries TRBV19 and TRBJ2-2, with 11 bases that match TRBD1. J gave up 6 bases and V 0 bases, and 9 bases lay outside the gene matches. The CDR3 is 18 residues long. The germline CDR1 and CDR2 sequences are LNHDA and SQIVND (reference sequence). The chain's CDR3 is CASSIDRDRGRFSGELFF. The CDR3 DNA reads as TGTGCCAGTAGTATAGACCGGGACAGGGGGAGGTTTTCCGGGGAGCTGTTTTTT.

The rearrangement links TRBV4-3 to TRBJ2-3, with D uncertain. The V end was cut by 4 bases, the J end by 2 bases, with 7 bases between. CDR1 is LGHNA, CDR2 YSLEER, per germline. CDR3 length: 13 residues. The chain's CDR3 is CASSLTITDTQYF. CDR3 coding DNA: TGCGCCAGCAGCCTTACTATCACAGATACGCAGTATTTT.

Points on this clone: This likely reflects a read error, since a far larger clone is one base away. The same CDR3 also results from other DNA sequences found in this sample. This sequence joins TRBV5-4 and TRBJ1-6; 7 positions match TRBD1. Germline V CDR1 and CDR2: SGHNT, YYREEE (reference sequence). The CDR3 is 15 residues long. Losses at the gene ends were 4 bases for V and 5 bases for J; bases not matched to a gene: 6. The CDR3 reads CASSQDGTDNSPLHF. The CDR3 DNA reads TGTGCCAGCAGCCAAGATGGGACAGATAATTCACCCCTCCACTTT.

J is TRBJ2-7 and V is TRBV19; TRBD1 agrees at 8 bases. Per the germline V gene, CDR1 is LNHDA and CDR2 is SQIVND (reference sequence). The CDR3 is 15 residues long. The V segment lost 1 base and the J segment 3 bases; nucleotides outside the gene matches: 5. The CDR3 sequence is CASSIGTGSIYEQYF. CDR3 in DNA: TGTGCCAGTAGTATAGGGACAGGGTCGATCTACGAGCAGTACTTC.

The CDR3 DNA reads as TGTGCCAGCAGTTACTCGAGGTTCACGGACACTGAAGCTTTCTTT. Protein product: CASSYSRFTDTEAFF. The chain is built from TRBV6-5 and TRBJ1-1, with D unresolved. The CDR3 has 15 residues. The V end lost 0 bases, the J end lost 3 bases, and 11 bases lay between the germline ends. Germline V CDR1 and CDR2: MNHEY, SVGAGI.

The chain couples TRBV6-5 to TRBJ2-5; TRBD2 aligns across 7 bases. V shed 2 bases, J shed 11 bases, and the junction held 8 bases outside the gene matches. Germline-derived CDR1 and CDR2 are MNHEY and SVGAGI. The CDR3 runs 13 residues. Here the CDR3 reads CASSYPAGQEQYF. CDR3 bases: TGTGCCAGCAGTTACCCAGCGGGGCAGGAGCAGTACTTC.

The rearrangement uses TRBV7-9 and TRBJ1-2; weak D call: TRBD1 (6 bases). V dropped 2 bases and J dropped 8 bases, with 15 bases sitting between them. The CDR3 covers 14 residues. CDR1 is SEHNR and CDR2 is FQNEAQ in the germline V gene (reference sequence). DNA for the CDR3: TGTGCCAGCAGCTTATTTTTGGGTAGGGGGGGCTACACCTTC. Translated: CASSLFLGRGGYTF.

V usage is TRBV10-1 and J usage is TRBJ2-7, with 9 bases fitting TRBD1. The CDR3 totals 14 residues. Germline values: CDR1 WNHNN, CDR2 SYGVQD (reference sequence). The J segment lost 6 bases and the V segment lost 0 bases, leaving 3 bases of the junction unmatched. The CDR3, as DNA: TGCGCCAGCAGTGAGTCCGACAGGGGGTCCGAGCAGTACTTC. Amino acids: CASSESDRGSEQYF.

Written as DNA, the CDR3 is TGTGCCAGCAGCCGGCCCAACGACAGGGGTCCCTCCTACGAGCAGTACTTC. Translated: CASSRPNDRGPSYEQYF. The V gene is TRBV4-2, the J gene TRBJ2-7; 8 bases map to TRBD1. V trimming: 4 bases; J trimming: 0 bases; junction bases outside the gene matches: 11. From germline, CDR1 is LGHNA and CDR2 YNFKEQ. The length of the CDR3 is 17 residues.

V is TRBV2 and J is TRBJ2-1; 8 positions match TRBD2. Germline loops: CDR1 SNHLY, CDR2 FYNNEI. This CDR3 comprises 14 residues. Trimming removed 4 bases from V and 9 bases from J; junction bases left unmatched: 8. Here the CDR3 reads CASSVSGGHVEQFF. In DNA form, the CDR3 reads TGTGCCAGCAGTGTTTCGGGGGGGCATGTTGAGCAGTTCTTC.

This rearrangement joins TRBV27 to TRBJ2-1; the D gene is possibly TRBD1 (6 bases). Germline values: CDR1 MNHEY, CDR2 SMNVEV (reference sequence). CDR3 size: 17 residues. V lost 0 bases, J lost 6 bases, and 18 bases lay in between. CDR3 residues: CASSLSMGGAGVNEQFF. In DNA, the CDR3 is TGTGCCAGCAGTTTATCGATGGGTGGGGCAGGGGTCAATGAGCAGTTCTTC.

The gene calls are TRBV28 and TRBJ1-3, with D unresolved. The V end lost 4 bases, the J end lost 0 bases, and 7 bases lay between the germline ends. Germline assignment: CDR1 MDHEN and CDR2 SYDVKM. This CDR3 spans 14 amino acids. Written as DNA, the CDR3 is TGTGCCAGCAGTTACGTAGACTCTGGAAACACCATATATTTT. It yields the protein CASSYVDSGNTIYF.

The V and J genes are TRBV29-1 and TRBJ2-7; TRBD2 might be the D (6 bases). Per the germline V gene, CDR1 is SQVTM and CDR2 is ANQGSEA. The CDR3 is 13 amino acids. Between the trimmed V and J ends, which lost 4 bases and 5 bases, there was a span of 15 bases. The CDR3 here is CSVVVGGQNEQYF. The CDR3 nucleotides read TGCAGCGTTGTTGTCGGGGGTCAAAACGAGCAGTACTTC.

The chain combines TRBV2 with TRBJ1-1, with a tentative D call TRBD1 (5 bases). The germline CDR1 and CDR2 sequences are SNHLY and FYNNEI. Trimming left V 8 bases short and J 5 bases short, with 12 bases between. This CDR3 is built from 12 residues. CDR3 DNA sequence: TGTGCCAGCCGCAGGGTAGGGACTGAAGCTTTCTTT. Translated: CASRRVGTEAFF.

The chain recombines TRBV27 with TRBJ1-1; 9 bases align to TRBD1. The CDR3 runs to 16 residues. Germline V gives CDR1 MNHEY, CDR2 SMNVEV (reference sequence). The V segment lost 6 bases and the J segment 0 bases; nucleotides outside the gene matches: 8. CDR3 sequence: CASRTLQGALNTEAFF. CDR3 sequence (DNA): TGTGCCAGCAGAACCCTACAGGGGGCCCTGAACACTGAAGCTTTCTTT.

This clone appeared a few times. The chain employs TRBV5-4 and TRBJ2-7; TRBD2 aligns across 12 bases. Per germline, CDR1 SGHNT and CDR2 YYREEE (reference sequence). This CDR3 has 15 amino acids. V gave up 5 bases and J gave up 6 bases; unmatched junction bases: 9. The CDR3 nucleotides read TGTGCCAGCAGAGCTGGTCTAGCGGGGGGGTTCGAGCAGTACTTC. It specifies CASRAGLAGGFEQYF.

This clone was detected only once. The CDR3 DNA reads as TGTGCCACCAATCCGGGACAGGGGGCCTCACCCCTCCACTTT. Translated: CATNPGQGASPLHF. J is TRBJ1-6 and V is TRBV10-3, with TRBD1 identical over 12 bases. Germline V gives CDR1 ENHRY, CDR2 SYGVKD. V shed 10 bases and J 10 bases; nucleotides not matched to a gene: 8. There are 14 residues in the CDR3.

The gene calls are TRBV7-9 and TRBJ2-1; D remains unclear. CDR1 is SEHNR, CDR2 FQNEAQ, per germline (reference sequence). V was trimmed by 4 bases and J by 8 bases, leaving 18 bases between them. The CDR3 loop spans 15 amino acids. CDR3 sequence (DNA): TGTGCCAGCAGCTCCCGGCGACCCGACTCCGATGAGCAGTTCTTC. Protein: CASSSRRPDSDEQFF. The complete variable domain, with remaining parts taken from reference TRBV7-9 and TRBJ2-1, reads DTGVSQNPRHKITKRGQNVTFRCDPISEHNRLYWYRQTLGQGPEFLTYFQNEAQLEKSRLLSDRFSAERPKGSFSTLEIQRTEQGDSAMYLCASSSRRPDSDEQFFGPGTRLTVL.

This sequence joins TRBV15 and TRBJ1-6; 7 nucleotides line up with TRBD1. The junction had 10 bases not matched to a gene; V was cut back by 1 base and J by 4 bases. This CDR3 is built from 18 residues. Germline CDR1 reads LNHNV; CDR2 reads YYDKDF (reference sequence). CDR3 nucleotides: TGTGCCACCAGCAGAGTATACTCCGGGACAGATTATAATTCACCCCTCCACTTT. Translating gives CATSRVYSGTDYNSPLHF. The whole variable domain, filled in from reference TRBV15 and TRBJ1-6, reads DAMVIQNPRYQVTQFGKPVTLSCSQTLNHNVMYWYQQKSSQAPKLLFHYYDKDFNNEADTPDNFQSRRPNTSFCFLDIRSPGLGDTAMYLCATSRVYSGTDYNSPLHFGNGTRLTVT.